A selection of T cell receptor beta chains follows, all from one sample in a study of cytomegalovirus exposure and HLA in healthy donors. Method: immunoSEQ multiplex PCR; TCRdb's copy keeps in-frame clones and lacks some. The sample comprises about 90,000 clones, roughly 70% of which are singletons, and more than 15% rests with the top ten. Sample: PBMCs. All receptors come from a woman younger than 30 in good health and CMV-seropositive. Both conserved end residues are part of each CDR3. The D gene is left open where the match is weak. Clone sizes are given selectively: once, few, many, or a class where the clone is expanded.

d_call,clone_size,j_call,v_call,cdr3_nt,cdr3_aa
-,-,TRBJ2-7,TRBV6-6,TGTGCCAGCGGCCGGTGGGGCCGGTACGAGCAGTACTTC,CASGRWGRYEQYF
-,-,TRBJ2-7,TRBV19,TGTGCCAGTACTCGAACCGGGACTGCGACCTACGAGCAGTACTTC,CASTRTGTATYEQYF
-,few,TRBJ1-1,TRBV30,TGTGCCTGGAGCGGGCGTGGGCAGGGCACTGAAGCTTTCTTT,CAWSGRGQGTEAFF
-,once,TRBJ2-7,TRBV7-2,TGTGCCAGCAGCTTGGGGCCCGGGACTGCACCCTACGAGCAGTACTTC,CASSLGPGTAPYEQYF
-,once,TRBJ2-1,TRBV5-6,TGTGCCAGCAGACGGACTTACTATGAGCAGTTCTTC,CASRRTYYEQFF
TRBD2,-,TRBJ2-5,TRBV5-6,TGTGCCAGCAGCCCGCCGGGACTAGCGGGCCAAGAGACCCAGTACTTC,CASSPPGLAGQETQYF
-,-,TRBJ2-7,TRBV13,TGTGCCAGCAGCGCCGCTTCCTACGAGCAGTACTTC,CASSAASYEQYF
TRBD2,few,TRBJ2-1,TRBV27,TGTGCCAGCAGTGCGCTGAGCGGGATGAACAATGAGCAGTTCTTC,CASSALSGMNNEQFF
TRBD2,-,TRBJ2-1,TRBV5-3,TGTGCCAGAAGCTTGGCCACTCTAGCGGGAGCTAATGAGCAGTTCTTC,CARSLATLAGANEQFF
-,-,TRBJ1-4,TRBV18,TGTGCCAGCTCACCTAACACAGGGAGGGGAAATGAAAAACTGTTTTTT,CASSPNTGRGNEKLFF
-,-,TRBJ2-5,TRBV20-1,TGCAGTGGAGTAGCCCAAGAGACCCAGTACTTC,CSGVAQETQYF
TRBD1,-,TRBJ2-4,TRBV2,TGTGCCAGCAGTGACAGTCGGGGACAGGGTAAAAACATTCAGTACTTC,CASSDSRGQGKNIQYF
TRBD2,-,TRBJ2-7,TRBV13,TGTGCCAGCAGCGCCCGGGGGGGCGCTTCGGAGCAGTACTTC,CASSARGGASEQYF
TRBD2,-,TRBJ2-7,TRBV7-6,TGTGCCAGCAGCTTAGCATCCAAGGGCGGGACTAGCGGGGGCAACGAGCAGTACTTC,CASSLASKGGTSGGNEQYF
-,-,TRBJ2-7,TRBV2,TGTGCCAGCAGTGCGCGCTCCGAGCAGTACTTC,CASSARSEQYF
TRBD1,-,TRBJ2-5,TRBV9,TGTGCCAGCAGTCCCTCCGGGACAGGGCGGGAGACCCAGTACTTC,CASSPSGTGRETQYF
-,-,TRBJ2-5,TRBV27,TGTGCCAGCAGTTTACTGGCGACCAGGGAGACCCAGTACTTC,CASSLLATRETQYF
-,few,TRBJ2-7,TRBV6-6,TGTGCCAGCACCCCTACGCTTTTCGCCTACGAGCAGTACTTC,CASTPTLFAYEQYF
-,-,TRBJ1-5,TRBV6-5,TGTGCCAGCAGTCCCGGGGATAGCAATCAGCCCCAGCATTTT,CASSPGDSNQPQHF
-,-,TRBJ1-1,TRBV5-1,TGCGCCAGCAGCTCTGTGGGGGGGGTAAAAGCTGAAGCTTTCTTT,CASSSVGGVKAEAFF
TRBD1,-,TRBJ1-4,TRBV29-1,TGCAGCGTGGGGGACAGTCGAACTAATGAAAAACTGTTTTTT,CSVGDSRTNEKLFF
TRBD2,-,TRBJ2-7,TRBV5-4,TGTGCCAGCAGCCCGGGGACTAGCGGGACCTACGAGCAGTACTTC,CASSPGTSGTYEQYF
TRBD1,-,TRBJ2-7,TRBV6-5,TGTGCCAGCAGTTTCCAACCGGGACAGTCCTCCTACGAGCAGTACTTC,CASSFQPGQSSYEQYF
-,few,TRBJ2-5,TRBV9,TGTGCCAGCAGCGTAGGGAGCGGAGTCCCCTCAGAGACCCAGTACTTC,CASSVGSGVPSETQYF
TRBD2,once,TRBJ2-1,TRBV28,TGTGCCAGCAGTTCCGGACTAGCGGGAATCCTAGCGAATGAGCAGTTCTTC,CASSSGLAGILANEQFF
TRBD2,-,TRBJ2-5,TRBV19,TGTGCCAGTAGTATAAGGCTAGCGGGTGGAACAGAGACCCAGTACTTC,CASSIRLAGGTETQYF
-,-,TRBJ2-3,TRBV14,TGTGCCAGCAGCCAAGAAGGGGTGGGCAGGCAGACGCAGTATTTT,CASSQEGVGRQTQYF
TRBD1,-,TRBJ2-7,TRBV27,TGTGCCAGCAGTCCGAACCCACAGGGGTTGGAGCAGTACTTC,CASSPNPQGLEQYF
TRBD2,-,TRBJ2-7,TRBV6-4,TGTGCCAGCATCACCCGCCCCTTAGCGGGGCACTCCTACGAGCAGTACTTC,CASITRPLAGHSYEQYF
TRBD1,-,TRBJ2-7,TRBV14,TGTGCCAGCAGCCAGAGGACAGGGTACTACGAGCAGTACTTC,CASSQRTGYYEQYF
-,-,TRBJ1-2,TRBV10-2,TGCGCCAGCAGTGAGGGAGACTATGGCTACACCTTC,CASSEGDYGYTF
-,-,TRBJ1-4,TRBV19,TGTGCCAGTAGTATGATGGAGGTTGAAAAACTGTTTTTT,CASSMMEVEKLFF
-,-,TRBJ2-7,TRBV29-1,TGCAGCGTTTCGGGCGGGGGCAACGAGCAGTACTTC,CSVSGGGNEQYF
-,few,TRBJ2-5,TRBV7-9,TGTGCCAGCAGCTTAGGGGACATCCCTGGAGAGACCCAGTACTTC,CASSLGDIPGETQYF
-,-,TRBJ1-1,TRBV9,TGTGCCAGCAGCGCCCAGACTACTCAGTACACTGAAGCTTTCTTT,CASSAQTTQYTEAFF
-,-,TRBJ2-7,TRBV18,TGTGCCAGCTCACCTCTCGAGAACTCCTACGAGCAGTACTTC,CASSPLENSYEQYF
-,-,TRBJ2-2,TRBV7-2,TGTGCCAGCAGTATTCAATTCGGCGGGGAGCTGTTTTTT,CASSIQFGGELFF
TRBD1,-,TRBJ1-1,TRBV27,TGTGCCAGCAGCCGACAAGGACAGGGGAGAGAAGCTTTCTTT,CASSRQGQGREAFF
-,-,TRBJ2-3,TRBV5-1,TGCGCCAGCAGCGTGCTAACTGGCACAGATACGCAGTATTTT,CASSVLTGTDTQYF
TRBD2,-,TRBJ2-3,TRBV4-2,TGTGCCAGCAGCCCGACGACTAGCGGGGGCACAGATACGCAGTATTTT,CASSPTTSGGTDTQYF
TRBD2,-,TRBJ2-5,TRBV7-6,TGTGCCAGCAGCAGAGCCTTAGCGGGGGGGCTCCAAGAGACCCAGTACTTC,CASSRALAGGLQETQYF
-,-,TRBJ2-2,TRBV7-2,TGTGCCAGCAGCTTAGAGCGGCGCTCGTCGGACACCGGGGAGCTGTTTTTT,CASSLERRSSDTGELFF
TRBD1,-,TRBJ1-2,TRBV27,TGTGCCAGCAGTTTATCAGGCAGGGGGCTCTATGGCTACACCTTC,CASSLSGRGLYGYTF
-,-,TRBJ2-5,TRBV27,TGTGCCAGCAGTTTATCTATTGGGCGGGAAGAGACCCAGTACTTC,CASSLSIGREETQYF
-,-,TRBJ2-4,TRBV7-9,TGTGCCAGCAGCTCTCAAAACATTCAGTACTTC,CASSSQNIQYF
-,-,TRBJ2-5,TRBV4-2,TGTGCCAGCAGCCAACGTTTTAGCTCTTCGGAGACCCAGTACTTC,CASSQRFSSSETQYF
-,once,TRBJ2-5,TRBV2,TGTGCCAGCAGTGAAGCGCATCTAGTCCGGGAGACCCAGTACTTC,CASSEAHLVRETQYF
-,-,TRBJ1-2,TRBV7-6,TGTGCCAGCAGCTTATATCCCCCGGACAACTGGGATGAAGTTGGTGGCTACACCTTC,CASSLYPPDNWDEVGGYTF
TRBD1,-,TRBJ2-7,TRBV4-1,TGCGCCAGCAGCCAAAGACAGGGGGACGAGCAGTACTTC,CASSQRQGDEQYF
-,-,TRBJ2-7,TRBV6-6,TGTGCCAGCAGTTACCAGGAGGGCGACTTAGGCTACGAGCAGTACTTC,CASSYQEGDLGYEQYF
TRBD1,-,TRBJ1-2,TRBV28,TGTGCCAGCAGCTCCCCGGACAGGCCCTATGGCTACACCTTC,CASSSPDRPYGYTF
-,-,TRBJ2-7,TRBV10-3,TGTGCCATCAGTGACCTCTACGAGCAGTACTTC,CAISDLYEQYF
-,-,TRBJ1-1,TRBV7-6,TGTGCCAGCGGGAGGGATGTGAACACTGAAGCTTTCTTT,CASGRDVNTEAFF
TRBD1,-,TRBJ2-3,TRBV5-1,TGCGCCAGCAGCTTGGGACAGGGCCTCCAAGATACGCAGTATTTT,CASSLGQGLQDTQYF
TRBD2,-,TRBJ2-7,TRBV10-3,TGTGCCATCAACCGCCTAGCGGGGGACGAGCAGTACTTC,CAINRLAGDEQYF
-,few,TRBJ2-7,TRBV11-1,TGTGCCAGCAGCTTAGGACTGACGGCCACCTACGAGCAGTACTTC,CASSLGLTATYEQYF
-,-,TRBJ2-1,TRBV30,TGTGCCTGGAGCCGGTGGGGCTCAGAACCCAATGAGCAGTTCTTC,CAWSRWGSEPNEQFF
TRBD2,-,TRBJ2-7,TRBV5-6,TGTGCCAGCAGCTTGATAGGAACTAGCGGGAGTGAAGAGCAGTACTTC,CASSLIGTSGSEEQYF
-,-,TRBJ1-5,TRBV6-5,TGTGCCAGCAGGCATGGGACACACAGCAATCAGCCCCAGCATTTT,CASRHGTHSNQPQHF
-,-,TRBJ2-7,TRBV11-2,TGTGCCAGCAGCTTAACAGGCGAGCAGTACTTC,CASSLTGEQYF